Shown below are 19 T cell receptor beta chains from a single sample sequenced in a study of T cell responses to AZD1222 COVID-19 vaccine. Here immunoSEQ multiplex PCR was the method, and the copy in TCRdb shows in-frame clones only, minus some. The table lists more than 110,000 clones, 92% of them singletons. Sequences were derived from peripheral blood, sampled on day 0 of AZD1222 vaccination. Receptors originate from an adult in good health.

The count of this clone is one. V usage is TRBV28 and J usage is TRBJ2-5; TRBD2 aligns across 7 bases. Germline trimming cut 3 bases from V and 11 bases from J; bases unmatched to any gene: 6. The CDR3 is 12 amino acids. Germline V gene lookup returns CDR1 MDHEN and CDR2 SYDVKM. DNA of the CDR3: TGTGCCAGCAGTTTGGGCGGGGGAGGGCAGTACTTC. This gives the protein CASSLGGGGQYF. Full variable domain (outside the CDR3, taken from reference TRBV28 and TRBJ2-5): DVKVTQSSRYLVKRTGEKVFLECVQDMDHENMFWYRQDPGLGLRLIYFSYDVKMKEKGDIPEGYSVSREKKERFSLILESASTNQTSMYLCASSLGGGGQYFGPGTRLLVL.

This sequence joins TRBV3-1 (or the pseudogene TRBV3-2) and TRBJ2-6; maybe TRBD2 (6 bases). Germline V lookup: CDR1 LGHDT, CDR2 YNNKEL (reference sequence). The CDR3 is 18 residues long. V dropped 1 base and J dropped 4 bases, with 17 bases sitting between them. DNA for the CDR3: TGTGCCAGCAGCCAAGTATCCGGAGGGTTAGCGGGGGCCAACGTCCTGACTTTC. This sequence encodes CASSQVSGGLAGANVLTF.

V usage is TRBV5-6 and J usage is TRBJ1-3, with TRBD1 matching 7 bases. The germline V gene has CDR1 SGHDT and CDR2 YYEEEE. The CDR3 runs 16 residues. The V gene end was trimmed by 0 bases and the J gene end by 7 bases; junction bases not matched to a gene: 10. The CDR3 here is CASSLGTGRAVNTIYF. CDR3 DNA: TGTGCCAGCAGCTTGGGGACAGGACGGGCTGTTAACACCATATATTTT.

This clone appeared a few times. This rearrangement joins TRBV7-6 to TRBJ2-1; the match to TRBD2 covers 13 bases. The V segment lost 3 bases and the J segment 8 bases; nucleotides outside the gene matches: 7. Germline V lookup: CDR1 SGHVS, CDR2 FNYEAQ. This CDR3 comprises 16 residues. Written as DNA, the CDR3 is TGTGCCAGCAGCTTCGCCGGACTAGCGGGAGTGGATGAGCAGTTCTTC. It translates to CASSFAGLAGVDEQFF.

The CDR3 spells CASSQVQGNTEAFF. DNA of the CDR3: TGTGCCAGCAGCCAAGTACAGGGGAACACTGAAGCTTTCTTT. The rearrangement uses TRBV3-1 (or the pseudogene TRBV3-2) and TRBJ1-1; tentatively, D is TRBD1 (6 bases). The CDR3 is made up of 14 amino acids. Per germline, CDR1 LGHDT and CDR2 YNNKEL (reference sequence). V was trimmed by 1 base and J by 1 base, leaving 7 bases between them.

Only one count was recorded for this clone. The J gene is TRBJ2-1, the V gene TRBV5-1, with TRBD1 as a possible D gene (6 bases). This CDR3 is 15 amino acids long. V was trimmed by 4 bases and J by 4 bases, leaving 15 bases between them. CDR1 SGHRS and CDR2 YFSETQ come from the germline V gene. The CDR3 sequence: CASSPDGQGYNEQFF. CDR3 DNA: TGCGCCAGCAGCCCGGACGGTCAGGGGTACAATGAGCAGTTCTTC.

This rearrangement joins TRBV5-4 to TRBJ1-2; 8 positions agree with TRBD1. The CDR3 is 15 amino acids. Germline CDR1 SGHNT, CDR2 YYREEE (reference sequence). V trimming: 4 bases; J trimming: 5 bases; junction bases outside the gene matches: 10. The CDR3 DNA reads TGTGCCAGCAGCGCAGGGGGCGACGATTTGTATGGCTACACCTTC. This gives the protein CASSAGGDDLYGYTF.

The CDR3 nucleotides read TGTGCCAGCCGCCCCGGCCTGGACAGGGCCTACAATGAGCAGTTCTTC. Amino acid sequence: CASRPGLDRAYNEQFF. V gene TRBV5-5 combines with J gene TRBJ2-1; 8 bases match TRBD1. CDR3 size: 16 residues. Per the germline V gene, CDR1 is SGHKS and CDR2 is YYEKEE (reference sequence). J lost 2 bases, V lost 7 bases, and 11 bases had no gene match.

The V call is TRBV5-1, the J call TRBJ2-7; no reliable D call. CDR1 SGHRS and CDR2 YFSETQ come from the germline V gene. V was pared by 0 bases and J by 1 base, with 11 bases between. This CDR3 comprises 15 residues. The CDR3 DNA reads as TGCGCCAGCAGCTTGGTGCCGGTCGAATCCTACGAGCAGTACTTC. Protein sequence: CASSLVPVESYEQYF.

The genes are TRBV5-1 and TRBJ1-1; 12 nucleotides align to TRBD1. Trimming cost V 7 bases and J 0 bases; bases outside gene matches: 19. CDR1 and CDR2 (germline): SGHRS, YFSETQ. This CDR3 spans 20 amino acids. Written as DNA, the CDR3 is TGCGCCAGCGCCCTTGTGGGACAGGGGGCCGGTGGATCAATGAACACTGAAGCTTTCTTT. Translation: CASALVGQGAGGSMNTEAFF.

The CDR3 region has the DNA TGTGCCAGCAGCTTAGCGAGGGGGATGCAAAATGAGCAGTTCTTC. Its translation is CASSLARGMQNEQFF. This sequence joins TRBV7-9 and TRBJ2-1; weak D call: TRBD1 (6 bases). Trimming took 0 bases from V and 7 from J, leaving 13 bases between them. The CDR3 has 15 residues. Germline CDR1 and CDR2: SEHNR and FQNEAQ (reference sequence).

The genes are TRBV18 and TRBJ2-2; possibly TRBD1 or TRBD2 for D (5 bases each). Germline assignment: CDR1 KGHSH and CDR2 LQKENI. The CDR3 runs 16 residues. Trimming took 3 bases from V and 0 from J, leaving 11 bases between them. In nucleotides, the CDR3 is TGTGCCAGCTCACCGCCCATGGGGGCGAACACCGGGGAGCTGTTTTTT. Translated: CASSPPMGANTGELFF.

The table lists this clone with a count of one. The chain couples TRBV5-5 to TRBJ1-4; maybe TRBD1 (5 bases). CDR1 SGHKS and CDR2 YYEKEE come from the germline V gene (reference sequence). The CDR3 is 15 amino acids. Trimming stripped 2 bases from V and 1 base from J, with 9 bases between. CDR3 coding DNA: TGTGCCAGCAGCTTCGGGGCGGGAACTAATGAAAAACTGTTTTTT. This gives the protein CASSFGAGTNEKLFF.

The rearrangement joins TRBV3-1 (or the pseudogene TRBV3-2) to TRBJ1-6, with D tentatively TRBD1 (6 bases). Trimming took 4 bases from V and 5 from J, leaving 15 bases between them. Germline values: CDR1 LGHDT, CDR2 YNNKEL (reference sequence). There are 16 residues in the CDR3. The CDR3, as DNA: TGTGCCAGCAGCCTCGGCGGTAGGGGGAATAATTCACCCCTCCACTTT. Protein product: CASSLGGRGNNSPLHF.

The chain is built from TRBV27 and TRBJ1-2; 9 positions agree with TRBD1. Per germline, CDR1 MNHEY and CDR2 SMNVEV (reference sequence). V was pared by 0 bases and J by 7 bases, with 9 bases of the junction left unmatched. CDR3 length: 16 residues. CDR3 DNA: TGTGCCAGCAGTTTATCGCCTCCGGGACAGGGTTTTGGCTACACCTTC. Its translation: CASSLSPPGQGFGYTF.

The CDR3 region is CASSPLNTEAFF. In nucleotides, the CDR3 is TGTGCCAGCTCCCCACTGAACACTGAAGCTTTCTTT. The rearrangement uses TRBV2 and TRBJ1-1; D not certain. Germline CDR1 is SNHLY and CDR2 is FYNNEI. Trimming shortened V by 8 bases and J by 0 bases, and 7 bases separated the two germline ends. The CDR3 has 12 residues. Full variable domain (rest looked up from reference TRBV2 and TRBJ1-1): EPEVTQTPSHQVTQMGQEVILRCVPISNHLYFYWYRQILGQKVEFLVSFYNNEISEKSEIFDDQFSVERPDGSNFTLKIRSTKLEDSAMYFCASSPLNTEAFFGQGTRLTVV.

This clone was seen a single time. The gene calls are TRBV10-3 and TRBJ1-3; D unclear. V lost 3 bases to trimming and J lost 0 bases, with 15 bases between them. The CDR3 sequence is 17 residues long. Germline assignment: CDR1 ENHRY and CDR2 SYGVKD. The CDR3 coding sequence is TGTGCCATCAGTGACCCCGTTTCGGGAATCTCTGGAAACACCATATATTTT. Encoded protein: CAISDPVSGISGNTIYF.

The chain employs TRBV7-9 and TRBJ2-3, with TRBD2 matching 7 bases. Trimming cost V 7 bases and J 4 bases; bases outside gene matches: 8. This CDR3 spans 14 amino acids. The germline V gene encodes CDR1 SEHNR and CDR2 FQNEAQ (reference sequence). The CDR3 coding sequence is TGTGCCAGCACCCCTCCAGCGGGATCAGATACGCAGTATTTT. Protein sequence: CASTPPAGSDTQYF. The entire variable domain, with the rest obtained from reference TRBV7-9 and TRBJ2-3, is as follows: DTGVSQNPRHKITKRGQNVTFRCDPISEHNRLYWYRQTLGQGPEFLTYFQNEAQLEKSRLLSDRFSAERPKGSFSTLEIQRTEQGDSAMYLCASTPPAGSDTQYFGPGTRLTVL.

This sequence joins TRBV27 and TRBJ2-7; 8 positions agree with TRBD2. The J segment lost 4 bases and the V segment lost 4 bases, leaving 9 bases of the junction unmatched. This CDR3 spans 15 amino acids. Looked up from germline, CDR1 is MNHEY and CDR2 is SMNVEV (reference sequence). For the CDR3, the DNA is TGTGCCAGCAGTTCAATAGCGGGGAGGGGGTACGAGCAGTACTTC. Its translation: CASSSIAGRGYEQYF.